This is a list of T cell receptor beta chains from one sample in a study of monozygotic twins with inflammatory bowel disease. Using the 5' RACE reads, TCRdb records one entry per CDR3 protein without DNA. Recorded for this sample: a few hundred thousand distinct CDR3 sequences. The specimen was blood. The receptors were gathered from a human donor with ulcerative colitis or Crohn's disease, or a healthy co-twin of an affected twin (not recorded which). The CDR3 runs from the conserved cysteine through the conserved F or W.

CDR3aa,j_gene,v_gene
CASSLGKTGLNEKLFF,TRBJ1-4,TRBV5-1
CASSSPGTRENEQFF,TRBJ2-1,TRBV12-3/TRBV12-4
CAWSVRGHLNSPLHF,TRBJ1-6,TRBV30
CTSSQLPGQFSEQYF,TRBJ2-7,TRBV4-3
CASSLSLRRDKGEKLFF,TRBJ1-4,TRBV5-1
CATSGRTLQETQYF,TRBJ2-5,TRBV24-1
CASSLETANTGELFF,TRBJ2-2,TRBV5-1
CASSLERWGSDTQYF,TRBJ2-3,TRBV5-4
CATSEIAGGFEQFF,TRBJ2-1,TRBV24-1
CSVEVRGSSYNEQFF,TRBJ2-1,TRBV29-1
CSAREGRRGASQPQHF,TRBJ1-5,TRBV20-1
CSASPGYGTSGGRYQETQYF,TRBJ2-5,TRBV20-1
CASSSRTDPPYF,TRBJ2-3,TRBV28
CSAPDSNYGYTF,TRBJ1-2,TRBV20-1
CASSQPGTTYEQYF,TRBJ2-7,TRBV12-3/TRBV12-4
CASMIQGPGELFF,TRBJ2-2,TRBV5-1
CASSFRDVRPHTEAFF,TRBJ1-1,TRBV12-3/TRBV12-4
CASTHGGEQFF,TRBJ2-1,TRBV6-5
CASRPDSYYEQYF,TRBJ2-7,TRBV5-1
CASSQGLGGLEDYEQYF,TRBJ2-7,TRBV4-2
CASSPWDRLTEAFF,TRBJ1-1,TRBV12-3/TRBV12-4
CSARGGGTGLPQHF,TRBJ1-5,TRBV20-1
CASSEQGEEAFF,TRBJ1-1,TRBV2
CASSGGLAGGLTYNEQFF,TRBJ2-1,TRBV5-1
CASSLGTAYTEAFF,TRBJ1-1,TRBV5-1
CASQTGWIKRETQYF,TRBJ2-5,TRBV6-1
CASSLAYHQETQYF,TRBJ2-5,TRBV7-2
CASSRFQVARDYEQYF,TRBJ2-7,TRBV5-1
CATSDLPDQTGLGEQYF,TRBJ2-7,TRBV24-1
CASSLGRPTPNYGYTF,TRBJ1-2,TRBV12-3/TRBV12-4
CSELDRATDTQYF,TRBJ2-3,TRBV20-1
CAWSVRWAEITYEQYF,TRBJ2-7,TRBV30
CASSEGRALYQPQHF,TRBJ1-5,TRBV6-1
CASSLMTGPYEQYF,TRBJ2-7,TRBV27
CSARDLGLDTGELFF,TRBJ2-2,TRBV20-1
CASSGDRGGNQPQHF,TRBJ1-5,TRBV2
CASSQDSGGLRDTQYF,TRBJ2-3,TRBV3-1
CASSETVGSPLHF,TRBJ1-6,TRBV10-2
CASRPTRTANTEAFF,TRBJ1-1,TRBV7-2
CASSLARPYDQYF,TRBJ2-7,TRBV12-3/TRBV12-4
CASSPMTGITEAFF,TRBJ1-1,TRBV18
CASRTGAGAPLHF,TRBJ1-6,TRBV6-5